This entry features one TCR beta chain sequence. The antigen is unknown. The record originates from a study of vaccination effects on CD4 cells after COVID-19. Turning to the study itself: Each participant was administered two doses of either the BNT162b2 or the mRNA-1273 vaccine.

The assay was immunoSEQ multiplex PCR, and TCRdb's table has in-frame clones only and misses some. The sample contains fewer than 25,000 clones, roughly three quarters of which appear only once. The CDR3 is made up of 15 amino acids. Trimming took 0 bases from V and 4 from J; bases not matched to a gene: 5. In germline, CDR1 is LNHNV, CDR2 YYDKDF (reference sequence). Study outcomes and limitations: Infection-derived and vaccine-derived clones contracted markedly late after vaccination.

Antigen-specific CD4+ T cells were expanded (with viral peptide pools) by the ViraFEST assay ahead of sequencing. A roughly 11-day culture period preceded the isolation of CD4+ T cells. This individual tested PCR-positive for SARS-CoV-2 infection between March and December 2020. The chain couples TRBV15 to TRBJ2-7, with 8 bases identical to TRBD1. The sample in question was CD4+ T cells from PBMCs cultured with SARS-CoV-2 spike peptides, obtained before COVID-19 vaccination. The sequence came from a human donor who had a prior SARS-CoV-2 infection. The CDR3 reads CATSRDVRTGYEQYF. For the CDR3, the DNA is TGTGCCACCAGCAGAGATGTAAGGACAGGGTACGAGCAGTACTTC.